What follows are 25 T cell receptor beta chains derived from one specimen sequenced in a study. TCRdb fed the 5' RACE reads into MiXCR, producing one record per CDR3 protein. Of approximately 10,000 distinct CDR3 sequences in the sample, 40% to 55% were seen once. Treg sorting used a CD4+CD25+CD127-/low gate. The sample taken for sequencing was Tregs sorted from a lymph node. The receptors come from a female donor with breast cancer.

This clonotype was seen more than once but under ten times. The V gene is TRBV4-1, the J gene TRBJ2-3, with TRBD2 as a possible D gene (6 bases). Germline lookup yields CDR1 MGHRA and CDR2 YSYEKL. V was pared by 3 bases and J by 5 bases, with 12 bases between. The CDR3 is 14 amino acids. The CDR3: CASSQRERVDTQYF. The DNA of the CDR3 is TGCGCCAGCAGCCAGAGGGAGCGGGTAGATACGCAGTATTTT.

This clonotype was seen more than once but under ten times. The genes are TRBV12-5 and TRBJ2-1; 7 bases agree with TRBD2. In germline, CDR1 is LGHNT, CDR2 FRNRAP. The CDR3 spans 15 residues. V lost 1 base, J lost 7 bases, and 7 bases stayed unmatched. The CDR3 DNA reads as TGTGCTAGTGGTTTGGGGGAGGGACTATTAAATGAGCAGTTCTTC. It is translated as CASGLGEGLLNEQFF.

The V gene is TRBV11-2, the J gene TRBJ2-3; the match to TRBD2 covers 9 bases. The length of the CDR3 is 17 residues. V dropped 2 bases and J dropped 0; count of bases not matched to a gene: 6. The germline V gene encodes CDR1 SGHAT and CDR2 FQNNGV. CDR3 DNA sequence: TGTGCCAGCAGCTTATTGACTAGCGGAACTAGCACAGATACGCAGTATTTT. This codes for CASSLLTSGTSTDTQYF.

This sequence joins TRBV7-9 and TRBJ1-5; no definite D call. The CDR3 consists of 23 residues. CDR1 and CDR2 (germline): SEHNR, FQNEAQ (reference sequence). Trimming took off 4 bases at V and 0 bases at J, with 34 bases between the two ends. CDR3 sequence (DNA): TGTGCCAGCAGCTCCTCTGGGGTTTGCCACACTCATGATGCACTTTGTAGCAATCAGCCCCAGCATTTT. Translated, it gives CASSSSGVCHTHDALCSNQPQHF.

This clonotype has a handful of counts. This chain links TRBV4-1 with TRBJ1-1, with D unresolved. The CDR3 runs 11 residues. The germline CDR1 and CDR2 sequences are MGHRA and YSYEKL. Trimming pared 2 bases from V and 2 bases from J, leaving 0 bases between. The CDR3: CASSQNTEAFF. As DNA, the CDR3 is TGCGCCAGCAGCCAAAACACTGAAGCTTTCTTT.

This clonotype has just a few counts. V usage is TRBV9 and J usage is TRBJ2-3; D gene ambiguous. The CDR3 is 13 residues long. Trimming left V 3 bases short and J 11 bases short, with 16 bases between. From germline, CDR1 is SGDLS and CDR2 YYNGEE. The CDR3 nucleotides read TGTGCCAGCAGCGCCCCCGTTACGCCCGAGCAGTATTTT. This encodes CASSAPVTPEQYF.

The chain joins TRBV11-2 to TRBJ2-1, with D perhaps TRBD2 (6 bases). The length of the CDR3 is 19 residues. Germline CDR1 and CDR2: SGHAT and FQNNGV. The V gene lost 6 bases and the J gene lost 5 bases, with 29 bases spanning the gap. The CDR3 is CASRAPTGDFPLSNNEQFF. In nucleotides, the CDR3 is TGTGCCAGCAGGGCACCCACGGGGGATTTTCCGCTTTCAAACAATGAGCAGTTCTTC. Together with reference TRBV11-2 and TRBJ2-1, the CDR3 gives the full variable domain: EAGVAQSPRYKIIEKRQSVAFWCNPISGHATLYWYQQILGQGPKLLIQFQNNGVVDDSQLPKDRFSAERLKGVDSTLKIQPAKLEDSAVYLCASRAPTGDFPLSNNEQFFGPGTRLTVL.

The chain carries TRBV10-3 and TRBJ2-3, with 9 positions matching TRBD2. CDR3 length equals 17 residues. Per the germline V gene, CDR1 is ENHRY and CDR2 is SYGVKD. V was clipped by 4 bases and J by 1 base; unmatched bases: 9. CDR3 sequence (DNA): TGTGCCATCAGTGGAGGCCCTAGCGGGGTAGGCACAGATACGCAGTATTTT. Translated, it gives CAISGGPSGVGTDTQYF.

This sequence joins TRBV5-1 and TRBJ1-6; TRBD1 might be the D (5 bases). Between the trimmed V and J ends, which lost 6 bases and 10 bases, there was a span of 14 bases. This CDR3 region has 13 residues. Germline V gene sequence: CDR1 SGHRS, CDR2 YFSETQ. CDR3 nucleotides: TGCGCCAGCACCTTAGGGGCCGCGTCACCCCTCCACTTT. Translation: CASTLGAASPLHF.

The chain is built from TRBV29-1 and TRBJ2-3; D is perhaps TRBD1 or TRBD2 (5 bases each). Trimming removed 6 bases from V and 5 bases from J, with 6 bases in between. Germline-derived CDR1 and CDR2 are SQVTM and ANQGSEA. CDR3 length: 10 residues. CDR3 DNA: TGCAGCGTGAGGGGAGATACGCAGTATTTT. Translating gives CSVRGDTQYF.

V is TRBV7-3 and J is TRBJ2-7, with unresolved D. This CDR3 has 13 residues. Trimming pared 1 base from V and 5 bases from J, leaving 9 bases between. The germline CDR1 and CDR2 sequences are SGHTA and FQGTGA. Written as DNA, the CDR3 is TGTGCCAGCAGCTTAATTCCGTACGACGAGCAGTACTTC. Its protein is CASSLIPYDEQYF.

This chain links TRBV5-5 with TRBJ1-1, with TRBD1 matching over 7 bases. Losses at the gene ends were 4 bases for V and 4 bases for J; bases not matched to a gene: 7. The CDR3 has 14 amino acids. The germline CDR1 and CDR2 sequences are SGHKS and YYEKEE (reference sequence). In DNA, the CDR3 is TGTGCCAGCAGCCCAACAGACAGGGCCACTGAAGCTTTCTTT. Its translation is CASSPTDRATEAFF.

This chain joins TRBV5-1 and TRBJ2-5, with 9 nucleotides matching TRBD1. The CDR3 loop spans 16 amino acids. V dropped 0 bases and J dropped 2; count of bases not matched to a gene: 5. CDR1 SGHRS and CDR2 YFSETQ come from the germline V gene. The CDR3 DNA sequence: TGCGCCAGCAGCTTGGAGGGACAGGGCGCTCAAGAGACCCAGTACTTC. Amino acids: CASSLEGQGAQETQYF.

The rearrangement joins TRBV6-5 to TRBJ2-1; TRBD2 matches at 12 bases. With V trimmed by 6 bases and J by 5 bases, 8 bases remained unmatched. The CDR3 contains 16 residues. Germline V CDR1 and CDR2: MNHEY, SVGAGI. CDR3 loop: CASSPRTSGVNNEQFF. Here the CDR3 DNA reads TGTGCCAGCAGCCCCCGGACTAGCGGGGTTAACAATGAGCAGTTCTTC.

This clonotype appeared a few times. This rearrangement joins TRBV29-1 to TRBJ1-4, with D unresolved. The germline V and J ends were trimmed by 2 bases and 5 bases, with 12 bases remaining between them. Germline V gives CDR1 SQVTM, CDR2 ANQGSEA. This CDR3 comprises 14 residues. CDR3 amino acids: CSVEFEGENEKLFF. DNA for the CDR3: TGCAGCGTTGAATTTGAGGGTGAGAATGAAAAACTGTTTTTT.

This clonotype was counted between two and nine times. The CDR3 protein is CASSQDERAEAFF. The CDR3 region has the DNA TGCGCCAGCAGCCAAGACGAGAGAGCGGAAGCTTTCTTT. This rearrangement joins TRBV4-1 to TRBJ1-1; D not certain. The germline gives CDR1 MGHRA, CDR2 YSYEKL. This CDR3 has 13 amino acids. V lost 0 bases to trimming and J lost 8 bases, with 10 bases between them.

The V gene is TRBV7-6, the J gene TRBJ2-1, with 13 positions matching TRBD2. The CDR3 is 17 residues long. In germline, CDR1 is SGHVS, CDR2 FNYEAQ. With V trimmed by 1 base and J by 6 bases, 6 bases remained unmatched. The CDR3 region has the DNA TGTGCCAGCAGCTTAGAGAGGACTAGCGGGAGACCCAATGAGCAGTTCTTC. Translated, it gives CASSLERTSGRPNEQFF. Complete variable domain (other parts from reference TRBV7-6 and TRBJ2-1): GAGVSQSPRYKVTKRGQDVALRCDPISGHVSLYWYRQALGQGPEFLTYFNYEAQQDKSGLPNDRFSAERPEGSISTLTIQRTEQRDSAMYRCASSLERTSGRPNEQFFGPGTRLTVL.

About this clonotype itself: At one end the junction does not follow the germline gene, possibly because of a read error. The chain links TRBV4-1 to TRBJ2-5; 7 bases map to TRBD2. The CDR3 is 15 residues long. Germline V gene sequence: CDR1 MGHRA, CDR2 YSYEKL. The chain's CDR3 is CASSQALAESETQYF. CDR3 nucleotide sequence: TGTGCCAGCAGCCAAGCTCTAGCGGAGTCAGAGACCCAGTACTTC.

This clonotype is a singleton in its sample. The chain links TRBV11-2 to TRBJ2-5; a weak D match, TRBD2 (7 bases). Trimming cost V 6 bases and J 0 bases, with 14 bases left between them. CDR3 length equals 15 residues. The germline V gene encodes CDR1 SGHAT and CDR2 FQNNGV. CDR3 in amino acids: CASRSSGGYQETQYF. The DNA for the CDR3 is TGTGCCAGCAGATCATCGGGGGGCTACCAAGAGACCCAGTACTTC.

The rearrangement joins TRBV5-1 to TRBJ2-7, with 10 bases matching TRBD1. Trimming took 4 bases from V and 2 from J; bases not matched to a gene: 6. Germline-derived CDR1 and CDR2 are SGHRS and YFSETQ. There are 15 residues in the CDR3. CDR3 residues: CASSPGTGVPYEQYF. The DNA for the CDR3 is TGCGCCAGCAGCCCGGGGACAGGGGTCCCCTACGAGCAGTACTTC.

This clonotype came up a few times. The CDR3 DNA follows: TGTGCCATCAGTGAACGGCAGCTCCTCTACGAGCAGTACTTC. The encoded protein is CAISERQLLYEQYF. The chain is built from TRBV10-3 and TRBJ2-7; D not resolved. From germline, CDR1 is ENHRY and CDR2 SYGVKD. V was shortened by 3 bases and J by 3 bases, with 12 bases between the two germline ends. CDR3 length: 14 amino acids.

A few counts support this clonotype. The rearrangement uses TRBV4-1 and TRBJ2-2, with D perhaps TRBD1 (6 bases). Germline CDR1 reads MGHRA; CDR2 reads YSYEKL. The V gene lost 2 bases and the J gene lost 5 bases, with 15 bases spanning the gap. The CDR3 sequence is 16 residues long. In DNA, the CDR3 is TGCGCCAGCAGCCAAACCCCTGGGGGCGAGACCGGGGAGCTGTTTTTT. It translates to CASSQTPGGETGELFF.

This clonotype was observed a handful of times. The chain has TRBV5-6 and TRBJ2-5; 9 nucleotides line up with TRBD2. Germline assignment: CDR1 SGHDT and CDR2 YYEEEE. Trimming cost V 1 base and J 6 bases; bases outside gene matches: 7. The CDR3 runs to 15 residues. The DNA for the CDR3 is TGTGCCAGCAGCTTGTCGCGGGAGGGCGGTCAGACCCAGTACTTC. Translating gives CASSLSREGGQTQYF.

The gene calls are TRBV7-3 and TRBJ2-3; a possible D gene is TRBD2 (7 bases). The CDR3 covers 15 residues. The ends were cut back, 1 base at V and 2 bases at J, with 10 bases in the middle. Germline CDR1 reads SGHTA; CDR2 reads FQGTGA. The CDR3 reads CASSLIGGATDTQYF. The DNA for the CDR3 is TGTGCCAGCAGCTTAATAGGGGGGGCCACAGATACGCAGTATTTT.

This clonotype was detected only a few times. The J gene is TRBJ2-7, the V gene TRBV20-1; 8 nucleotides agree with TRBD2. Trimming took 6 bases from V and 2 from J; bases not matched to a gene: 15. The germline V gene has CDR1 DFQATT and CDR2 SNEGSKA (reference sequence). The CDR3 has 16 residues. CDR3 loop: CSANLREREWAYEQYF. In DNA, the CDR3 is TGCAGTGCCAACCTCAGAGAGCGGGAGTGGGCCTACGAGCAGTACTTC.